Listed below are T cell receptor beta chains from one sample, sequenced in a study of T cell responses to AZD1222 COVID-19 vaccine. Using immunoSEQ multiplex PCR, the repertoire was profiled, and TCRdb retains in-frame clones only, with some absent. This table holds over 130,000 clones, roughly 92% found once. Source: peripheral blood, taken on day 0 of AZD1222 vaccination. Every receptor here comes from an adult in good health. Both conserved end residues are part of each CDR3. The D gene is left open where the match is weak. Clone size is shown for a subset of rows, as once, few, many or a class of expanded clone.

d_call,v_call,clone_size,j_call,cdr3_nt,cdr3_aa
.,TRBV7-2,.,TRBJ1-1,TGTGCCAGCAGCTTAGTGGAGGGCTACACTGAAGCTTTCTTT,CASSLVEGYTEAFF
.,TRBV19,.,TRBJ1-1,TGTGCCAGTAGTATGATAGGTAACGCGGGCACTGAAGCTTTCTTT,CASSMIGNAGTEAFF
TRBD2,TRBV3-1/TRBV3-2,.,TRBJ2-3,TGTGCCAGCAGCCTACTAGCGGGGAATCAGTATTTT,CASSLLAGNQYF
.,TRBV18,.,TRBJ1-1,TGTGCCAGCTCACCGGGTGCAGTAGAGAACACTGAAGCTTTCTTT,CASSPGAVENTEAFF
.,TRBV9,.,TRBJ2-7,TGTGCCAGCAGCCTAAGTATTCGAGACGAGCAGTACTTC,CASSLSIRDEQYF
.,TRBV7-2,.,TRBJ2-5,TGTGCCAGCAGCCAGGCCCTTCCCGGGGTCCAGGAGACCCAGTACTTC,CASSQALPGVQETQYF
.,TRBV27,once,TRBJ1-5,TGTGCCAGCTCAAGGCAGGGTGCGACTCAGCCCCAGCATTTT,CASSRQGATQPQHF
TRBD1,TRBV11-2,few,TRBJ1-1,TGTGCCAGCACCGAGACAGGGGGCTTCACTGAAGCTTTCTTT,CASTETGGFTEAFF
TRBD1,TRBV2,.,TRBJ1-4,TGTGCCAGCCGAGGACAGGGGGCTGCTAATGAAAAACTGTTTTTT,CASRGQGAANEKLFF
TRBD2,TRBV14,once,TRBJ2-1,TGTGCCAGCAACCAGGGAGGGGCTGAGCAGTTCTTC,CASNQGGAEQFF
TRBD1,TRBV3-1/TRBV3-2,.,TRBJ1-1,TGTGCCAGCAGCCGGGGGGACAGGGCCTTGAACACTGAAGCTTTCTTT,CASSRGDRALNTEAFF
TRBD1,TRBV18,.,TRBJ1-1,TGTGCCAGCTCGGCCGGCGACAGGGGGCTTGAAGCTTTCTTT,CASSAGDRGLEAFF
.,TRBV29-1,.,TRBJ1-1,TGCAGCGGGGGTTTTCGGAACACTGAAGCTTTCTTT,CSGGFRNTEAFF
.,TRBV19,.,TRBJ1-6,TGTGCCAGTAGTATCCGAGGACAAGGACCTAATTCACCCCTCCACTTT,CASSIRGQGPNSPLHF
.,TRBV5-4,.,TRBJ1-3,TGTGCCAGCAGCTTATCGGTTGGAAACACCATATATTTT,CASSLSVGNTIYF
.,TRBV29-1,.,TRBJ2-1,TGCAGCGTTGGGAGTACGGCCTCCTACAATGAGCAGTTCTTC,CSVGSTASYNEQFF
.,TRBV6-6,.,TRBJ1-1,TGTGCCAGCAGTTACAGCAGGGACATGAACACTGAAGCTTTCTTT,CASSYSRDMNTEAFF
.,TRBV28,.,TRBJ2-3,TGTGCCAGCAGTTTGGAGCTTATAGATACGCAGTATTTT,CASSLELIDTQYF
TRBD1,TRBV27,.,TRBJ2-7,TGTGCCAGCAGGACAGGGGGCTCCGGACCCTCCTACGAGCAGTACTTC,CASRTGGSGPSYEQYF
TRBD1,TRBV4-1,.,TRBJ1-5,TGCGCCAGCAGCCCAGGACAGGGGGCAACTGGAGGGAATCAGCCCCAGCATTTT,CASSPGQGATGGNQPQHF
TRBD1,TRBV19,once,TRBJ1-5,TGTGCCAGTACCCGGACAGGGGGCGGCAATCAGCCCCAGCATTTT,CASTRTGGGNQPQHF
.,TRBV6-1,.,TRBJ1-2,TGTGCCAGCAGTGAAGGTAACTATGGCTACACCTTC,CASSEGNYGYTF
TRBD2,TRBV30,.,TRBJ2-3,TGTGCCCTTCGCGGACTAGCGGGGAACTACACAGATACGCAGTATTTT,CALRGLAGNYTDTQYF
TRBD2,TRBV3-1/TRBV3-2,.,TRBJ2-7,TGTGCCAGCAGCCAAGATCCCGGCGGGAGACGGTACGAGCAGTACTTC,CASSQDPGGRRYEQYF
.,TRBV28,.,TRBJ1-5,TGTGCCAGCAGTTTATTCAGGGGACAGCCCCAGCATTTT,CASSLFRGQPQHF
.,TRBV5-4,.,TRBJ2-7,TGTGCCAGCAGCTTGACGGGAGTTAGCGAGCAGTACTTC,CASSLTGVSEQYF
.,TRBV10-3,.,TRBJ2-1,TGTGCCATCAGTGGAAAGGTGGGGGCTAGCGCATACAATGAGCAGTTCTTC,CAISGKVGASAYNEQFF
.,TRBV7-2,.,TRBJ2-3,TGTGCCAGCAGCTTAGCGAGCACAGATACGCAGTATTTT,CASSLASTDTQYF
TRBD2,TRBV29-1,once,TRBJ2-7,TGCAGCGTGACTAGCGGGGGGGCCTACGAGCAGTACTTC,CSVTSGGAYEQYF
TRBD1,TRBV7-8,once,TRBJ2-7,TGTGCCAGCAGCTGGTTAGGGACAGACTTTGATTACGAGCAGTACTTC,CASSWLGTDFDYEQYF
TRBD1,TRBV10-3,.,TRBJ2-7,TGTGCCATCAGAGGGACAGGGGGAACTTACGAGCAGTACTTC,CAIRGTGGTYEQYF
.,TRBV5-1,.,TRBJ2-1,TGCGCCAGCAGCCCCGATAGGCCCGCGGAGCAGTTCTTC,CASSPDRPAEQFF
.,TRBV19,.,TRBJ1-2,TGTGCCAGTAGTAGCCATCGGAATCGTAGCTATGGCTACACCTTC,CASSSHRNRSYGYTF
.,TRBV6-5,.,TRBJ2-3,TGTGCCAGCCGACAAAAGTCAGTGGATACGCAGTATTTT,CASRQKSVDTQYF
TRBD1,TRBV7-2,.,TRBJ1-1,TGTGCCAGCAGCCCACAACAGGGGTTCACTGAAGCTTTCTTT,CASSPQQGFTEAFF
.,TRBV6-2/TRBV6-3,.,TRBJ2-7,TGTGCCAGCAGTTATTATGGTCTCGAGCAGTACTTC,CASSYYGLEQYF
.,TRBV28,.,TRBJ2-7,TGTGCCACTGCAAGGGGGGGATTGTACGAGCAGTACTTC,CATARGGLYEQYF
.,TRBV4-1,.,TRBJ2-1,TGCGCCAGCAGCCAAGAACAGGGCTGGGGCAATGAGCAGTTCTTC,CASSQEQGWGNEQFF
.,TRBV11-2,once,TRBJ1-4,TGTGCCAGCAGCTTTGACAGGAGGTTCGAAAAACTGTTTTTT,CASSFDRRFEKLFF
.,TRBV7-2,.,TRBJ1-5,TGTGCCAGCAGCTCGGAATACAATCAGCCCCAGCATTTT,CASSSEYNQPQHF
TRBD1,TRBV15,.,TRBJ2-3,TGTGCCACCAGCAGATCTATTAGAGTCCGGACAGGGGCTGGCACAGATACGCAGTATTTT,CATSRSIRVRTGAGTDTQYF
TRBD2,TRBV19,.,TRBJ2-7,TGTGCCAGTAGCCATAGGACTAGCGGAGCCTACGAGCAGTACTTC,CASSHRTSGAYEQYF
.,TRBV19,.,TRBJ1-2,TGTGCCAGTAGTATAACGAGCTATGGCTACACCTTC,CASSITSYGYTF
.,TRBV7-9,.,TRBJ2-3,TGTGCCAGCAGCTCGGGGAGTAGGGCCGACACAGATACGCAGTATTTT,CASSSGSRADTDTQYF
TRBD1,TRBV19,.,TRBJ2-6,TGTGCCAGCTCCCCTTACAGGGGAAGCCCAACTGGGGCCAACGTCCTGACTTTC,CASSPYRGSPTGANVLTF
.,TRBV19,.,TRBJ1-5,TGTGCCAGTAGTACGGACCGTGGGGCGGAGCAGCCCCAGCATTTT,CASSTDRGAEQPQHF
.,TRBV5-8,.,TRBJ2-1,TGTGCCAGCAGCACGCCGACAGCCTACCAGATGTACAATGAGCAGTTCTTC,CASSTPTAYQMYNEQFF
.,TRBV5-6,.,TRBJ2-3,TGTGCCAGCAGCTTGCCCCGAGATACGCAGTATTTT,CASSLPRDTQYF